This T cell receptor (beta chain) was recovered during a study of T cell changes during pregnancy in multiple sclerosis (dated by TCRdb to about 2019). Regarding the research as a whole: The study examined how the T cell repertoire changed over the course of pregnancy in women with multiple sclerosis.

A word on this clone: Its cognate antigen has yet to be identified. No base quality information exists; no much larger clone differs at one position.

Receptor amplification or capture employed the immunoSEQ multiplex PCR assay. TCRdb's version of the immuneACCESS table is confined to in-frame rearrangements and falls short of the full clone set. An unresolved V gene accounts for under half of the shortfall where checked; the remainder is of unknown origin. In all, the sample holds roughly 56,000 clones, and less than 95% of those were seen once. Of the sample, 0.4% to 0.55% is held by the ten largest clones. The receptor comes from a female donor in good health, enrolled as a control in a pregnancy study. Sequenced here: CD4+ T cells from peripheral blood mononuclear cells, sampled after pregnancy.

The CDR3 region has the sequence CASSALAGGIETQYF. The DNA sequence is as follows: TGTGCCAGCAGCGCACTAGCGGGGGGTATAGAGACCCAGTACTTC. This receptor chain uses TRBV7-2 and TRBJ2-5, with 12 bases aligning to TRBD2. From the cysteine through the phenylalanine, the CDR3 covers 15 amino acids. Only the CDR3 portion is preserved as DNA: 45 bases, with reading frame beginning at the first base. The germline V and J ends show losses of 5 bases and 4 bases respectively, and no gene match explains 5 bases of the junction. CDR1 is given as SGHTA and CDR2 as FQGNSA, both from the germline V gene.